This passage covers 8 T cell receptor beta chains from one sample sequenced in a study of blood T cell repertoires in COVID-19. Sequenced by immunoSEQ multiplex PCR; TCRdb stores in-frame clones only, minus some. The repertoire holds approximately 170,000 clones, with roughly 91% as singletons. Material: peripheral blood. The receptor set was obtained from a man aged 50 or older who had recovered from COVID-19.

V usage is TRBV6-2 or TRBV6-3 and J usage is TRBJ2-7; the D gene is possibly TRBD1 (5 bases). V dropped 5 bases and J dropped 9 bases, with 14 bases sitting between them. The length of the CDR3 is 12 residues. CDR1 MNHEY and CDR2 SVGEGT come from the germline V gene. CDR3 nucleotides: TGTGCCAGCAGTAGACAGAGAGGAGCGCAGTACTTC. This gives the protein CASSRQRGAQYF.

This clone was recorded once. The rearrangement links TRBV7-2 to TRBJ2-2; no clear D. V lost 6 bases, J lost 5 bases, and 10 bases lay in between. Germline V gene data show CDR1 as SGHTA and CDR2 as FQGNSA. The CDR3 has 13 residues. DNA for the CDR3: TGTGCCAGCAGAGCGACCCAGACCGGGGAGCTGTTTTTT. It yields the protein CASRATQTGELFF.

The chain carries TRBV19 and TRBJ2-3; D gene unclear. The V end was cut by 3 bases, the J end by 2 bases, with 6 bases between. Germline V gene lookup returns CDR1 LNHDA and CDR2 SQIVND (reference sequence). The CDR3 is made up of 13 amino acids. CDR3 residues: CASSMRPTDTQYF. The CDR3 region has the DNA TGTGCCAGTAGTATGAGGCCCACAGATACGCAGTATTTT.

In nucleotides, the CDR3 is TGCGCCAGCAGCTTGAGGGGAGGAGGGACAGATACGCAGTATTTT. Amino acid sequence: CASSLRGGGTDTQYF. The chain has TRBV5-1 and TRBJ2-3; tentative D call: TRBD2 (6 bases). The CDR3 runs to 15 residues. Germline values: CDR1 SGHRS, CDR2 YFSETQ. V was cut by 1 base and J by 3 bases, with 12 bases left in between.

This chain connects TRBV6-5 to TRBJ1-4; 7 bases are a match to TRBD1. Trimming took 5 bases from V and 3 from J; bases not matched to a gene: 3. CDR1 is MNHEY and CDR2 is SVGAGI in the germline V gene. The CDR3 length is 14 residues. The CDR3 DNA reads TGTGCCAGCAGTCCCAGGGGGGCTAATGAAAAACTGTTTTTT. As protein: CASSPRGANEKLFF.

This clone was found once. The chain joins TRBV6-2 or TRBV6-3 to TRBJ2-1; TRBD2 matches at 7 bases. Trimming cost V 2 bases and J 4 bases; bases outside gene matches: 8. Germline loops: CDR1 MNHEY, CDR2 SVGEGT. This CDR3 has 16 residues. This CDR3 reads CASSYTLAPAYNEQFF. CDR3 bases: TGTGCCAGCAGTTACACACTAGCGCCTGCTTACAATGAGCAGTTCTTC.

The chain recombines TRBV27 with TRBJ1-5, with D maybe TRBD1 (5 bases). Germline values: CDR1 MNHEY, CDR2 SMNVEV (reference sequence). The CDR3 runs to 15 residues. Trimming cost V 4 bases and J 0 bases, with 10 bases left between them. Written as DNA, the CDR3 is TGTGCCAGCAGTTCATCCAGGGATAGCAATCAGCCCCAGCATTTT. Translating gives CASSSSRDSNQPQHF.

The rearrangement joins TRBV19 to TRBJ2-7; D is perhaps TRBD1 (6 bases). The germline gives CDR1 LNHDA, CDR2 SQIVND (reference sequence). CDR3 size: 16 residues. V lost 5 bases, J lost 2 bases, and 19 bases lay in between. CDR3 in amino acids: CASSSRGHGLPYEQYF. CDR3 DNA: TGTGCCAGTAGTTCTAGGGGACACGGGCTTCCCTACGAGCAGTACTTC.